One sample yielded the 9 T cell receptor beta chains listed below, sequenced in a study of CXCR3-negative and CXCR3-positive naive CD8 T cells. Study results and caveats: Greater hydrophobicity was found in TRB CDR3s of CXCR3-positive naive cells than of CXCR3-negative naive cells.

All TRB cDNA libraries came from 5' RACE performed with UMI labels. TCRdb reprocessed the 5' RACE reads and keeps a single row for each CDR3 protein, giving no DNA. Its table records over 150,000 distinct CDR3 sequences. Their target antigens are unknown. The specimen sequenced was naive CXCR3+ CD8+ T cells from blood. Subset denoted: CD45RO-CCR7+CD27+CD95- naive CD8+ T cells expressing CXCR3 (TNR3+). These receptor sequences come from a human donor in good health. Some clones in this sample may be carry-over from other donors' samples.

The chain carries TRBV30 and TRBJ1-2; TCRdb selects TRBD1, and the lack of DNA leaves this call unchecked. This CDR3 has 14 amino acids. Germline V CDR1 and CDR2: GTSNPN, SVGIG (reference sequence). CDR3 residues: CAWSVKPGGVGYTF.

This rearrangement joins TRBV2 to TRBJ1-1; absent DNA, TCRdb's TRBD1 call cannot be checked. The germline V gene has CDR1 SNHLY and CDR2 FYNNEI. The CDR3 is made up of 14 amino acids. CDR3 sequence: CASSGVGQATEAFF.

The V and J genes are TRBV7-6 and TRBJ2-1; TCRdb's assignment of TRBD2 cannot be checked, as there is no DNA. Germline V gives CDR1 SGHVS, CDR2 FNYEAQ. The CDR3 loop spans 19 amino acids. CDR3 region: CASSLGLAGGMRSYNEQFF.

This chain connects TRBV28 to TRBJ2-7; absent DNA, TCRdb's TRBD1 call cannot be checked. The CDR3 sequence is 14 residues long. Germline CDR1 MDHEN, CDR2 SYDVKM. The CDR3 here is CASGLTGETYEQYF.

J is TRBJ2-2 and V is TRBV7-2; TCRdb selects TRBD2, and the lack of DNA leaves this call unchecked. This CDR3 has 17 amino acids. Germline lookup yields CDR1 SGHTA and CDR2 FQGNSA. CDR3 residues: CASSQGLAGAITGELFF.

This chain joins TRBV27 and TRBJ2-1; TCRdb's D call of TRBD2 is untestable without DNA. Germline V lookup: CDR1 MNHEY, CDR2 SMNVEV (reference sequence). The CDR3 is made up of 16 amino acids. This CDR3 reads CASSPIAGGPENEQFF.

This chain connects TRBV7-9 to TRBJ1-4. This CDR3 spans 16 amino acids. Looked up from germline, CDR1 is SEHNR and CDR2 is FQNEAQ (reference sequence). The CDR3 here is CASSVAGWGLTEKLFF.

This sequence joins TRBV3-1 and TRBJ1-5; TCRdb lists TRBD1, though no DNA is available to test this call. The CDR3 loop spans 14 amino acids. Germline V gene sequence: CDR1 LGHDT, CDR2 YNNKEL (reference sequence). CDR3 amino acids: CASSQAQSGQPQHF.

V gene TRBV27 combines with J gene TRBJ2-2. The CDR3 spans 16 residues. CDR1 and CDR2 from the germline V gene are MNHEY and SMNVEV (reference sequence). CDR3 sequence: CASSPRDRANTGELFF.